This T cell receptor (beta chain) was profiled in a study of identical twins. This clonotype was observed a handful of times. TCRdb re-analysed the 5' RACE reads in MiXCR, keeping a single row per CDR3 protein. The sample consists of 450,000 or so distinct CDR3 sequences, 14% of them appearing once. This CDR3 contains 15 residues. Germline CDR1 SGHRS, CDR2 YFSETQ. Trimming shortened V by 5 bases and J by 5 bases, and 18 bases separated the two germline ends. This sample also appeared in a second study, on yellow fever vaccine responses in identical twins.

This TCR was recovered from a woman under 30 in good health. The material sequenced was CD4+ T cells sorted from blood. V and J are TRBV5-1 and TRBJ2-3; D is perhaps TRBD1 or TRBD2 (5 bases each). The CDR3 reads CASRPVLGVGDTQYF. The CDR3 bases are TGCGCCAGCAGGCCCGTACTGGGGGTTGGAGATACGCAGTATTTT.